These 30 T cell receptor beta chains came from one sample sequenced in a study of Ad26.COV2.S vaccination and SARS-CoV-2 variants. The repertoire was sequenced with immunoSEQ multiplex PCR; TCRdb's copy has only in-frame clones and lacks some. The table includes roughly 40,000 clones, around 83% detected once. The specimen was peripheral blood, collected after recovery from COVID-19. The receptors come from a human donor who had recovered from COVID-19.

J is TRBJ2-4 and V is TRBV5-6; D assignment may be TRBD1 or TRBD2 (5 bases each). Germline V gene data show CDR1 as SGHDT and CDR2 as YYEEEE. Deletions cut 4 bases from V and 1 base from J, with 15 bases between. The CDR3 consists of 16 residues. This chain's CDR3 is CASSQRGLVAKNIQYF. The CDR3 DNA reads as TGTGCCAGCAGCCAGAGGGGTCTTGTGGCCAAAAACATTCAGTACTTC.

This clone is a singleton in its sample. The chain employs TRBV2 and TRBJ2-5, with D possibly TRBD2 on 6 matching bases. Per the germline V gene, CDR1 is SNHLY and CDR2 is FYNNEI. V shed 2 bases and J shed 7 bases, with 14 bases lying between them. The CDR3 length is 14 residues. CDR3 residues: CASSEMGTGGTQYF. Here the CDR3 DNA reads TGTGCCAGCAGTGAAATGGGGACTGGGGGGACCCAGTACTTC.

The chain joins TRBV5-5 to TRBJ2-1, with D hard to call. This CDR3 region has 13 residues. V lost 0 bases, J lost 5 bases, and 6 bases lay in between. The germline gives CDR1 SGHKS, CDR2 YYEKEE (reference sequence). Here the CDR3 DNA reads TGTGCCAGCAGCTTGGGGACGAACAATGAGCAGTTCTTC. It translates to CASSLGTNNEQFF.

In nucleotides, the CDR3 is TGCGCCAGCAGCCTTCCCTCCCGACAGGGGGCAAACATTCAGTACTTC. Translated: CASSLPSRQGANIQYF. V and J are TRBV5-1 and TRBJ2-4; 10 positions agree with TRBD1. Germline values: CDR1 SGHRS, CDR2 YFSETQ. This CDR3 region has 16 residues. The V segment lost 4 bases and the J segment 6 bases; nucleotides outside the gene matches: 10.

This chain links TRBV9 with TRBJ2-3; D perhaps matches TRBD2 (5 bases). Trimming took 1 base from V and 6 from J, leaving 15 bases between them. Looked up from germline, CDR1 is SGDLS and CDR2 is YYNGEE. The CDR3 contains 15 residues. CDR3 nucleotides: TGTGCCAGCAGCGTATATGAGAGGGCTTACGATACGCAGTATTTT. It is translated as CASSVYERAYDTQYF.

CDR3 residues: CASSPGTGDLNTEAFF. The CDR3 DNA is TGTGCCAGCTCACCTGGGACAGGGGATTTGAACACTGAAGCTTTCTTT. This chain connects TRBV18 to TRBJ1-1; 10 bases fit TRBD1. Per germline, CDR1 KGHSH and CDR2 LQKENI. The V segment lost 3 bases and the J segment 0 bases; nucleotides outside the gene matches: 4. The CDR3 runs to 16 residues.

This chain's CDR3 is CASRQGITAFDEQFF. The CDR3 DNA reads TGTGCCAGCAGACAGGGTATCACCGCATTTGATGAGCAGTTCTTC. The chain links TRBV6-5 to TRBJ2-1; D might be TRBD1 (6 bases). Germline loops: CDR1 MNHEY, CDR2 SVGAGI. The CDR3 is made up of 15 amino acids. V gave up 6 bases and J gave up 8 bases, with 20 bases separating them.

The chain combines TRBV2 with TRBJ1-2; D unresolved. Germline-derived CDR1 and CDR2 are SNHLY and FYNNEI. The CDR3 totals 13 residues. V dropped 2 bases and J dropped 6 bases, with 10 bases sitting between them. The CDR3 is CASSEKAANGYTF. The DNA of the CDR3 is TGTGCCAGCAGTGAAAAAGCGGCTAATGGCTACACCTTC.

This CDR3 reads CASTPTSGTPLGQFF. CDR3 nucleotides: TGTGCCAGTACCCCGACTAGCGGGACTCCCCTGGGGCAGTTCTTC. The chain joins TRBV19 to TRBJ2-1; 11 nucleotides match TRBD2. J gave up 12 bases and V 7 bases, and 14 bases lay outside the gene matches. Germline V gene sequence: CDR1 LNHDA, CDR2 SQIVND (reference sequence). The CDR3 extends over 15 amino acids.

CDR3: CASTLDRDEAFF. The CDR3 DNA is TGTGCCAGCACCTTGGACAGGGATGAAGCTTTCTTT. This chain links TRBV28 with TRBJ1-1, with TRBD1 identical over 8 bases. Germline trimming cut 7 bases from V and 7 bases from J; bases unmatched to any gene: 5. Germline V gene lookup returns CDR1 MDHEN and CDR2 SYDVKM. This CDR3 is built from 12 residues.

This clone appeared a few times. The CDR3 region is CATSREMTGGNNSPLHF. CDR3 DNA sequence: TGTGCCACCAGCAGAGAGATGACAGGGGGCAACAATTCACCCCTCCACTTT. This rearrangement joins TRBV15 to TRBJ1-6; 10 bases are a match to TRBD1. J was trimmed by 7 bases and V by 0 bases; bases with no gene match: 6. Germline V CDR1 and CDR2: LNHNV, YYDKDF (reference sequence). The CDR3 consists of 17 residues.

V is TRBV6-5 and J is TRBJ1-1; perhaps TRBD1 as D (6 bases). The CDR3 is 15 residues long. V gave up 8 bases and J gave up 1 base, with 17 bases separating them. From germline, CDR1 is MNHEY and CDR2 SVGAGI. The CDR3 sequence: CASLRGGRRNTEAFF. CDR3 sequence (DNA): TGTGCCAGCCTTAGAGGGGGGAGACGGAACACTGAAGCTTTCTTT.

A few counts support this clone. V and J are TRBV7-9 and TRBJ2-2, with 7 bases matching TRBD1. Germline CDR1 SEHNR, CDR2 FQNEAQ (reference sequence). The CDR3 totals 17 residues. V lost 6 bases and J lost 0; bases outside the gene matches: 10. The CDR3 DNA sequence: TGTGCCAGCAGAAGTGACAGGGTTTTGTCGAACACCGGGGAGCTGTTTTTT. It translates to CASRSDRVLSNTGELFF.

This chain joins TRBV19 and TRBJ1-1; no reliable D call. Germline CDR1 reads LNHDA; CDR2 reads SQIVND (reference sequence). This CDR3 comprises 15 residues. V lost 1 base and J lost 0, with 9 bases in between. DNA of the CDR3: TGTGCCAGTAGTATAGTGTCCCTTATGAACACTGAAGCTTTCTTT. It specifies CASSIVSLMNTEAFF.

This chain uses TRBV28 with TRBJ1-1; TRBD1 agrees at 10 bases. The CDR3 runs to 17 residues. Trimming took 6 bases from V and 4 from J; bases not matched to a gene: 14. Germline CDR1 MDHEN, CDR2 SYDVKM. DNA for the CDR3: TGTGCCAGCAGAGTCACCCGGGACAGGGGAGAGGGCACTGAAGCTTTCTTT. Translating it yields CASRVTRDRGEGTEAFF.

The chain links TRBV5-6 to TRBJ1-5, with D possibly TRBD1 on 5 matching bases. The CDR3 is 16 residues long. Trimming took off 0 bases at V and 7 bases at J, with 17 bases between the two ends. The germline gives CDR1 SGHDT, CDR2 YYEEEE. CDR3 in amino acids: CASSLGPDILSQPQHF. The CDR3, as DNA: TGTGCCAGCAGCTTGGGACCGGACATCCTCTCCCAGCCCCAGCATTTT.

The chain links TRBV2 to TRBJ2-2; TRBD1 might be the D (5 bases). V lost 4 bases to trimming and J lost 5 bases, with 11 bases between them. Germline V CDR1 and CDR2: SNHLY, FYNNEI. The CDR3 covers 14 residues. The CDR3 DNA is TGTGCCAGCAGTGTTTCGGCAGGGACCGGGGAGCTGTTTTTT. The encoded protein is CASSVSAGTGELFF.

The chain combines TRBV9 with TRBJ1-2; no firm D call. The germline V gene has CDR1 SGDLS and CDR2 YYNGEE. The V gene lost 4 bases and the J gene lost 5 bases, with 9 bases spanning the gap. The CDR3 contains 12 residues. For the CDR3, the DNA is TGTGCCAGCAGCCTAGGAGAGTATGGCTACACCTTC. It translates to CASSLGEYGYTF.

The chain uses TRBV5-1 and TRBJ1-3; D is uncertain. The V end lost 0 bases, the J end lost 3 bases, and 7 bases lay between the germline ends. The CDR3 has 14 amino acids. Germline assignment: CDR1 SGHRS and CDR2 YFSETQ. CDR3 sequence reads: CASSLVGYGNTIYF. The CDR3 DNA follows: TGCGCCAGCAGCTTGGTAGGGTATGGAAACACCATATATTTT. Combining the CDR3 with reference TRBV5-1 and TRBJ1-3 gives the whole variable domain KAGVTQTPRYLIKTRGQQVTLSCSPISGHRSVSWYQQTPGQGLQFLFEYFSETQRNKGNFPGRFSGRQFSNSRSEMNVSTLELGDSALYLCASSLVGYGNTIYFGEGSWLTVV.

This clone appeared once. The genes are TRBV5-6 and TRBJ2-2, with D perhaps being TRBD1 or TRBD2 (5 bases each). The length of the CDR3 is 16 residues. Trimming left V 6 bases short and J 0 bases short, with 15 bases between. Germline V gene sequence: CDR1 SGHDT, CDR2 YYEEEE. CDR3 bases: TGTGCCAGCACCCGAGGAGGACACTCGAACACCGGGGAGCTGTTTTTT. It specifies CASTRGGHSNTGELFF.

CDR3 bases: TGTGCCAGTAGTATGCGCAGGGGAGCCTCTGGAAACACCATATATTTT. Translating gives CASSMRRGASGNTIYF. The rearrangement links TRBV19 to TRBJ1-3, with a weak D call TRBD1 (6 bases). The CDR3 spans 16 residues. V lost 3 bases and J 0 bases, leaving 12 bases between the germline ends. CDR1 and CDR2 (germline): LNHDA, SQIVND (reference sequence).

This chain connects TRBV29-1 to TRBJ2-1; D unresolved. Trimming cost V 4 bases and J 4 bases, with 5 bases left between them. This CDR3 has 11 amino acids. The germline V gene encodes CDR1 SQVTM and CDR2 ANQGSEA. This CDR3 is CSVVKYNEQFF. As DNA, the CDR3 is TGCAGCGTTGTTAAGTACAATGAGCAGTTCTTC.

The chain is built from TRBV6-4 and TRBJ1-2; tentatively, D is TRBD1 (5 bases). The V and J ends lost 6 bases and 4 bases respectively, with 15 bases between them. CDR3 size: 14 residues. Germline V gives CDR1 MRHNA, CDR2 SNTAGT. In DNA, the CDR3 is TGTGCCAGCAGCGCCTATGGACAACTCTATGGCTACACCTTC. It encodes CASSAYGQLYGYTF.

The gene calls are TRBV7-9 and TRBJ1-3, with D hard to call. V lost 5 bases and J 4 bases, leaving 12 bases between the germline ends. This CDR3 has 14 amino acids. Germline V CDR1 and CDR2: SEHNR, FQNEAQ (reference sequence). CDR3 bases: TGTGCCAGCAGCCCTCCCGGAAACGGAAACACCATATATTTT. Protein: CASSPPGNGNTIYF. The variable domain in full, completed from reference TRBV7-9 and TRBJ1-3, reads DTGVSQNPRHKITKRGQNVTFRCDPISEHNRLYWYRQTLGQGPEFLTYFQNEAQLEKSRLLSDRFSAERPKGSFSTLEIQRTEQGDSAMYLCASSPPGNGNTIYFGEGSWLTVV.

CDR3: CATSRVDFGGTEAFF. In DNA, the CDR3 is TGTGCCACCAGCAGAGTCGACTTCGGGGGCACTGAAGCTTTCTTT. The chain combines TRBV15 with TRBJ1-1, with D possibly being TRBD1 (5 bases). The germline gives CDR1 LNHNV, CDR2 YYDKDF (reference sequence). This CDR3 region has 15 residues. Trimming shortened V by 1 base and J by 4 bases, and 13 bases separated the two germline ends.

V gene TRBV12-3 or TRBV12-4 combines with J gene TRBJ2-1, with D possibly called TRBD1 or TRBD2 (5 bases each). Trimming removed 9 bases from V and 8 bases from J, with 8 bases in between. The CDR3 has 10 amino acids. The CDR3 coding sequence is TGTGCCAGTGTGGGGGATGAGCAGTTCTTC. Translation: CASVGDEQFF.

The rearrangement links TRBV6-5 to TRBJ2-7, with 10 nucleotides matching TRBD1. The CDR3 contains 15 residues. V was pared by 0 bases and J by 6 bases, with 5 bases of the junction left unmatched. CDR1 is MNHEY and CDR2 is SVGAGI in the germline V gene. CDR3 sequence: CASSYSGTGATEQYF. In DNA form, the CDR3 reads TGTGCCAGCAGTTACTCCGGGACAGGGGCTACCGAGCAGTACTTC.

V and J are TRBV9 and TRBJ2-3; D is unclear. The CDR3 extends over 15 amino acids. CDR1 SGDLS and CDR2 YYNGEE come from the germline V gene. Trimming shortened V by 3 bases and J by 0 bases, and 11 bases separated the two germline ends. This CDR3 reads CASSARSDSTDTQYF. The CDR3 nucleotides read TGTGCCAGCAGCGCCCGGTCCGACAGCACAGATACGCAGTATTTT.

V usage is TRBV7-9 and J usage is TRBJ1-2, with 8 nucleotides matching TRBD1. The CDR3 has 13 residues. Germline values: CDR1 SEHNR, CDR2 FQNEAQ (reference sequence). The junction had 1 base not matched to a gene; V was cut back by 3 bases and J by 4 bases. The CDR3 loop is CASSFGQGYGYTF. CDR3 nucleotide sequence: TGTGCCAGCAGCTTTGGACAGGGCTATGGCTACACCTTC.

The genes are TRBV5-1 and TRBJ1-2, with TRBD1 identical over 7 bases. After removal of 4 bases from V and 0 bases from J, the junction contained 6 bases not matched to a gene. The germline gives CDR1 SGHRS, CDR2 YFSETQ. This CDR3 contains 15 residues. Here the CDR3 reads CASSPGQSANYGYTF. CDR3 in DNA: TGCGCCAGCAGCCCGGGACAGTCCGCTAACTATGGCTACACCTTC.